The present T cell receptor (beta chain) was sequenced within a study of identical twins. Template switching created a universal primer site, and the cDNA included unique molecular identifiers. TCRdb itself ran the 5' RACE reads through MiXCR, one entry per CDR3 protein. This table holds 1.5 million to 2 million distinct CDR3 sequences, around 33% found once. The sample taken for sequencing was cord blood. The TCR comes from a newborn girl in good health.

CDR3 coding DNA: TGTGCCAGCAGGTCGGGAGCAAATGAAAAACTGTTTTTT. Protein product: CASRSGANEKLFF. The V and J genes are TRBV2 and TRBJ1-4, with unresolved D. V lost 6 bases to trimming and J lost 5 bases, with 10 bases between them. This CDR3 has 13 residues. The V gene's germline CDR1 is SNHLY and CDR2 FYNNEI.